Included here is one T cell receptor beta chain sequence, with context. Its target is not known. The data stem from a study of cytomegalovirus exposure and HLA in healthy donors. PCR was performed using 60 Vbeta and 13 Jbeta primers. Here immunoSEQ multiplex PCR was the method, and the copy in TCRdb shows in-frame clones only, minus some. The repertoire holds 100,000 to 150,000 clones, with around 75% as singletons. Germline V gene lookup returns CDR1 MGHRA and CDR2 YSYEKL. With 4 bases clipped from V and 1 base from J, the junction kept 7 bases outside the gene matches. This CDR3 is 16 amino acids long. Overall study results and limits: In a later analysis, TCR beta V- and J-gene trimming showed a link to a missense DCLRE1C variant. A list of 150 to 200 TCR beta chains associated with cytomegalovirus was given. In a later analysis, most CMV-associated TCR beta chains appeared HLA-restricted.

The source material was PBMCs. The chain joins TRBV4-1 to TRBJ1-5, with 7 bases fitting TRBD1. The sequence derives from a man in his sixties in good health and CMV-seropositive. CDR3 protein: CASSRTTGLSNQPQHF. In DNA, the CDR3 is TGCGCCAGCAGCCGAACGACAGGGTTGAGCAATCAGCCCCAGCATTTT.